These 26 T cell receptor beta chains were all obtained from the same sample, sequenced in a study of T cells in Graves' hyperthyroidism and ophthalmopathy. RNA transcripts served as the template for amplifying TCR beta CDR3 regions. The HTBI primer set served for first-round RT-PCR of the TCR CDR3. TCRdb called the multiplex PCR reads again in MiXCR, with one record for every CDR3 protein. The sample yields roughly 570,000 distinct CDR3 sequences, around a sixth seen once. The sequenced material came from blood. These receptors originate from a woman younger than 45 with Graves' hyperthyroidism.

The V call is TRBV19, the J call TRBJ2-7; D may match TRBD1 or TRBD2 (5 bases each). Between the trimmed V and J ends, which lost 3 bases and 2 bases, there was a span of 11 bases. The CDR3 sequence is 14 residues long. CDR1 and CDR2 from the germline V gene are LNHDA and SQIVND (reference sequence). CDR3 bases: TGTGCCAGTAGTATGGGGACGGGAACCTACGAGCAGTACTTC. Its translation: CASSMGTGTYEQYF.

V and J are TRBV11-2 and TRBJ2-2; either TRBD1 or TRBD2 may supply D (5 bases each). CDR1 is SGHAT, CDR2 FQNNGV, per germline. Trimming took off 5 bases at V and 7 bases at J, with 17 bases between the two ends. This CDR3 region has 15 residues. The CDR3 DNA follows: TGTGCCAGCAGCCCGAGCCCAGGGACCGACGGGGAGCTGTTTTTT. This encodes CASSPSPGTDGELFF.

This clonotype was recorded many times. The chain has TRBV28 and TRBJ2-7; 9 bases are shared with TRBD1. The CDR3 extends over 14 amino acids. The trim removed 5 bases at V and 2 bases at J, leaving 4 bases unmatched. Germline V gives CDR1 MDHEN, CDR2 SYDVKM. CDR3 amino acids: CASSVRDRAYEQYF. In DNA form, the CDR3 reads TGTGCCAGCAGTGTCCGGGACAGGGCCTACGAGCAGTACTTC.

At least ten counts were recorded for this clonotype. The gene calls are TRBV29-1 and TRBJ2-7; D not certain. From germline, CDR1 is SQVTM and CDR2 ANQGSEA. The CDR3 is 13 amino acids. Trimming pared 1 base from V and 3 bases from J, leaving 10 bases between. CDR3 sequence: CSVEVLSDYEQYF. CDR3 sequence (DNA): TGCAGCGTTGAAGTCCTTTCGGACTACGAGCAGTACTTC.

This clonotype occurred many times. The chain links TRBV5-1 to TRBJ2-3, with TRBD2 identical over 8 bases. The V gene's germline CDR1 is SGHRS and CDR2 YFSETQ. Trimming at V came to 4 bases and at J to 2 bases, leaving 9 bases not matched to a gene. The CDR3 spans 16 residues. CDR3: CASSPGLVDFTDTQYF. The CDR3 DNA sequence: TGCGCCAGCAGCCCGGGACTAGTGGATTTCACAGATACGCAGTATTTT.

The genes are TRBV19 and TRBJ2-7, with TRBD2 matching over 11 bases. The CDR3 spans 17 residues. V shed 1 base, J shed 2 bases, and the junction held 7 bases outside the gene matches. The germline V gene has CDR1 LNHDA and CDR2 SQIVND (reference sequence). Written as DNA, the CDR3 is TGTGCCAGTAGTATAGTGGGGAGGACTAGCGGGCCCTACGAGCAGTACTTC. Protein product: CASSIVGRTSGPYEQYF.

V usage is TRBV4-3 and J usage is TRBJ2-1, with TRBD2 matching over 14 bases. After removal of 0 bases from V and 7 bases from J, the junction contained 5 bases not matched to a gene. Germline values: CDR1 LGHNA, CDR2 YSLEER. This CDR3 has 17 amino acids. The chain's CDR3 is CASSQDSGLAGVNEQFF. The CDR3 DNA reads TGCGCCAGCAGCCAAGATTCGGGACTAGCGGGAGTAAATGAGCAGTTCTTC.

The CDR3 region has the DNA TGCAGTGCTATCCAACCCGGGGGCATTAGGGAGACCCAGTACTTC. Translation: CSAIQPGGIRETQYF. The chain has TRBV20-1 and TRBJ2-5; D possibly matches TRBD1 or TRBD2 (6 bases each). Trimming took off 4 bases at V and 5 bases at J, with 20 bases between the two ends. This CDR3 is 15 amino acids long. Germline V CDR1 and CDR2: DFQATT, SNEGSKA (reference sequence).

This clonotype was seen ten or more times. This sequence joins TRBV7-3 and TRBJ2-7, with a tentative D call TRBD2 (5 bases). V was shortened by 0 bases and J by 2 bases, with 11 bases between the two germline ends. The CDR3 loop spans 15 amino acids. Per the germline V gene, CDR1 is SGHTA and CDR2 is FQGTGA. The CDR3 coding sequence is TGTGCCAGCAGCTTAACGAGAGGGCGTACCTACGAGCAGTACTTC. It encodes CASSLTRGRTYEQYF.

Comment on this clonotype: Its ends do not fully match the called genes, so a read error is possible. The CDR3 DNA follows: TGTGCCATCAGTGAGTCGAACGGGGCGCACACCGGGGAGCTGTTTTTT. This translates into CAISESNGAHTGELFF. The chain links TRBV6-1 to TRBJ2-2, with D perhaps being TRBD1 or TRBD2 (5 bases each). Germline V gene lookup returns CDR1 MNHNS and CDR2 SASEGT. The CDR3 length is 16 residues.

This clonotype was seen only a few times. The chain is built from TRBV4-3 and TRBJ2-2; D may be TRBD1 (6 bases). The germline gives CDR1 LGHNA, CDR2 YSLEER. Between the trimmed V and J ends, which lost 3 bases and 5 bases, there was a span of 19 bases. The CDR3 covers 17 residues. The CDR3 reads CASSQETGPTGTGELFF. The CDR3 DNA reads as TGCGCCAGCAGCCAGGAGACAGGCCCAACGGGGACCGGGGAGCTGTTTTTT.

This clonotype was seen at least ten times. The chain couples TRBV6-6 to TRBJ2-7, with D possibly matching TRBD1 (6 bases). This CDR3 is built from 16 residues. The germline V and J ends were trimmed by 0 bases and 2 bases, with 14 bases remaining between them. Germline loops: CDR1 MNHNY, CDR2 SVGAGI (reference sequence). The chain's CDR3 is CASSYSGGDITYEQYF. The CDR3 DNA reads TGTGCCAGCAGTTACTCAGGGGGTGACATAACCTACGAGCAGTACTTC.

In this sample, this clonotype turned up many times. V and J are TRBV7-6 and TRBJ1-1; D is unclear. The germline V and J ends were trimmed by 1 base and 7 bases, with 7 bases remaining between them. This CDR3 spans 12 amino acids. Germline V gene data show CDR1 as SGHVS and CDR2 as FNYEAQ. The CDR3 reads CASSLDGVEAFF. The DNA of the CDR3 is TGTGCCAGCAGCTTAGACGGAGTTGAAGCTTTCTTT.

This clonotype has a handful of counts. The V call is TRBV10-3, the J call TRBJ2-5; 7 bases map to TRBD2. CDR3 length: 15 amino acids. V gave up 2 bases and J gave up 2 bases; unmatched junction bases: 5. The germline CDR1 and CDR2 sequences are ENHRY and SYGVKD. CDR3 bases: TGTGCCATCAGTGAGCTATGGGGGGGACAAGAGACCCAGTACTTC. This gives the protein CAISELWGGQETQYF.

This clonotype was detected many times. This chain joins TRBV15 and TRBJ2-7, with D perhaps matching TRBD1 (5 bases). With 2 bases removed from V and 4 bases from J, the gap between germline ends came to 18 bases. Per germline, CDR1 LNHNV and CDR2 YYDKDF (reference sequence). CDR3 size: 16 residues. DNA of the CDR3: TGTGCCACCAGCAGACACTTAGGACCTAAGGGGTACGAGCAGTACTTC. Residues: CATSRHLGPKGYEQYF.

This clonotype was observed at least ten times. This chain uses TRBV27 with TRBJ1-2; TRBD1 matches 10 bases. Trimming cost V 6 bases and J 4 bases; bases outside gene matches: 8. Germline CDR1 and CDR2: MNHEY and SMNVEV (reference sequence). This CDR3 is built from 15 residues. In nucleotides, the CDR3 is TGTGCCAGCAGCTCAGAGACAGGGGGCATCTATGGCTACACCTTC. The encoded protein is CASSSETGGIYGYTF.

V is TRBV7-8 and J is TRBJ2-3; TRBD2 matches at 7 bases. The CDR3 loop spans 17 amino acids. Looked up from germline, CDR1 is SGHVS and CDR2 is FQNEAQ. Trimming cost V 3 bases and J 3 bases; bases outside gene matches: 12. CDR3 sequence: CASSLYVQSAGTDTQYF. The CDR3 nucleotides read TGTGCCAGCAGCTTGTACGTCCAGTCAGCGGGAACAGATACGCAGTATTTT.

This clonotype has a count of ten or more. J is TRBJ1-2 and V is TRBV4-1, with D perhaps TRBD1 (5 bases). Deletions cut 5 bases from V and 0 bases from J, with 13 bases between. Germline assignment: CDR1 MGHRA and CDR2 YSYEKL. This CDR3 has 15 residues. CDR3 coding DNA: TGCGCCAGCAGCGCCCCGGGACGCGCTAACTATGGCTACACCTTC. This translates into CASSAPGRANYGYTF.

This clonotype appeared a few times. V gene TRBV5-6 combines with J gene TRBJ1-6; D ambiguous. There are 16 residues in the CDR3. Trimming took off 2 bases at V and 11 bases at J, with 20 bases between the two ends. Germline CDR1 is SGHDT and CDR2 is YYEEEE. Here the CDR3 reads CASSFRRTELDPPLHF. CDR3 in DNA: TGTGCCAGCAGCTTCCGTCGGACGGAGCTTGATCCACCCCTCCACTTT.

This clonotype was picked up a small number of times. This CDR3 is CASSYHLRDRVGYSGSYNEQFF. The CDR3 DNA follows: TGTGCCAGCAGTTACCATCTCCGGGACAGGGTGGGTTATAGCGGTTCCTACAATGAGCAGTTCTTC. The V call is TRBV6-2 or TRBV6-3, the J call TRBJ2-1, with TRBD1 matching 9 bases. Germline CDR1 is MNHEY and CDR2 is SVGEGT. CDR3 size: 22 residues. V dropped 2 bases and J dropped 1; count of bases not matched to a gene: 21.

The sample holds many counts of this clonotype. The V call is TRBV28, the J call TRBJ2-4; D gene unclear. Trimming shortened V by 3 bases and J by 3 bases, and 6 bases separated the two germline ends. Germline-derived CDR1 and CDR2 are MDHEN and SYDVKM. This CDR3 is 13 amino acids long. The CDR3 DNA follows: TGTGCCAGCAGTTTGGGATACAAAAACATTCAGTACTTC. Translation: CASSLGYKNIQYF. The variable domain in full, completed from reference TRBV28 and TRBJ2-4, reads DVKVTQSSRYLVKRTGEKVFLECVQDMDHENMFWYRQDPGLGLRLIYFSYDVKMKEKGDIPEGYSVSREKKERFSLILESASTNQTSMYLCASSLGYKNIQYFGAGTRLSVL.

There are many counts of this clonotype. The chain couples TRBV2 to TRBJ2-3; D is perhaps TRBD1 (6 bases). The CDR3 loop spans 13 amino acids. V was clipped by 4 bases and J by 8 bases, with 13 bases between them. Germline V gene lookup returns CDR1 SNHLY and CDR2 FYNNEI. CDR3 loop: CASSAARGGTQYF. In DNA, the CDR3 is TGTGCCAGCAGTGCCGCTCGAGGGGGTACGCAGTATTTT.

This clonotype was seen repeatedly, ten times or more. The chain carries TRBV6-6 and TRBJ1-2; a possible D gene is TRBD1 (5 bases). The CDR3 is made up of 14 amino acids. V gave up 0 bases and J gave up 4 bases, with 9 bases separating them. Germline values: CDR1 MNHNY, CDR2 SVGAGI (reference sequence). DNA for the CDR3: TGTGCCAGCAGTTACTCGAGAGGGGCCTATGGCTACACCTTC. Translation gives CASSYSRGAYGYTF.

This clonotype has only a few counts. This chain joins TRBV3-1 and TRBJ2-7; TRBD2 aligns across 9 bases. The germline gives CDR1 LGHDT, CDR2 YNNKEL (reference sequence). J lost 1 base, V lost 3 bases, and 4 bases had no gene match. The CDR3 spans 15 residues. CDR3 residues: CASSHSAGGSYEQYF. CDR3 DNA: TGTGCCAGCAGCCACTCCGCGGGGGGGTCCTACGAGCAGTACTTC.

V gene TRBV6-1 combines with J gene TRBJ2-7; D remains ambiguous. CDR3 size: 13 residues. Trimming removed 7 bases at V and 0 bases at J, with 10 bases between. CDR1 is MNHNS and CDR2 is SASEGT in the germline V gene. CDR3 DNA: TGTGCCAGCACCGGAAGCAGCTCCTACGAGCAGTACTTC. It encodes CASTGSSSYEQYF.

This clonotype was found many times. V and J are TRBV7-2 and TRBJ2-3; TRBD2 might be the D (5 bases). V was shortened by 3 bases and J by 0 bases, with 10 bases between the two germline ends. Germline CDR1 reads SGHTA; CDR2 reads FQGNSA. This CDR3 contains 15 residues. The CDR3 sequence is CASSFWRASTDTQYF. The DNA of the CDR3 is TGTGCCAGCAGCTTCTGGCGGGCTAGCACAGATACGCAGTATTTT.